This TCR beta chain was retrieved from a study of identical twins. General study results and limits: Monozygotic twins shared more out-of-frame TCR alpha than recombination models predicted. Analyses based on zero insertions could be partly confounded by invariant MAIT and iNKT cells.

Trimming removed 4 bases at V and 7 bases at J, with 17 bases between. The length of the CDR3 is 15 residues. This clonotype was recorded at least ten times. Its antigen remains unknown. Unique molecular identifiers were present on the cDNA, and a universal primer site came from template switching. Each CDR3 protein is one row after TCRdb ran MiXCR on the 5' RACE reads. The sample shows around 530,000 distinct CDR3 sequences, roughly 15% of them seen only once. Healthy Caucasians alone served as donors. The sample also formed part of further work on yellow fever vaccine responses in identical twins.

Sample: CD4+ T cells sorted from blood. The source is a woman younger than 30 in good health. The V call is TRBV12-3 or TRBV12-4, the J call TRBJ1-5, with D maybe TRBD1 (6 bases). As DNA, the CDR3 is TGTGCCAGCAGTTCTCAGGGGAACCGGGGGCAGCCCCAGCATTTT. This codes for CASSSQGNRGQPQHF.